Sequencing of this TCR beta chain was carried out in a study of shared clonotypes between healthy human individuals. Study overall: CD4 naive and CD4 memory each took three plates per donor, while CD8 naive took two and CD8 memory one. Study results and caveats: Among donors, the sharing of clonotypes was expected to be influenced by sequencing depth. Estimated richness was generally greater in naive than memory subsets.

V dropped 2 bases and J dropped 3 bases, with 5 bases sitting between them. This CDR3 has 12 residues. Germline V lookup: CDR1 SNHLY, CDR2 FYNNEI. TCRdb's copy holds only in-frame clones and misses some; the assay was immunoSEQ multiplex PCR. The sample yields roughly 2.5 million clones, approximately 94% seen once. This clone has a handful of counts. Its target is unknown. Other nucleotide sequences in the sample specify the same CDR3. Sequenced input: naive CD4+ T cells sorted from blood. The subset was: CD45RA+ positively selected. The V call is TRBV2, the J call TRBJ2-7, with unresolved D. The clonotype originates from a man in his late teens or twenties in good health. The CDR3 is CASSESGYEQYF. The CDR3 coding sequence is TGTGCCAGCAGTGAAAGTGGCTACGAGCAGTACTTC.